This T cell receptor (beta chain) was sequenced during a study of low-dose radiotherapy and immunotherapy resistance in tumors. Study information: Patients took 300 mg oral aspirin daily for four cycles from cycle 1 day 1.

Priming of first-strand cDNA relied on TRAV- and TRBV-specific primers (covering alpha and beta chains). With a constant-region primer and a V-primer adapter, TCRs were subjected to around 18 PCR cycles of amplification. MiXCR, run by TCRdb on the reads, gives a single entry per CDR3 protein. The sample records around 100,000 distinct CDR3 sequences, about a fifth being singletons. The CDR3 totals 14 residues. The V gene's germline CDR1 is GTSNPN and CDR2 SVGIG (reference sequence). With 2 bases clipped from V and 4 bases from J, the junction kept 4 bases outside the gene matches. Time point denoted: after trial treatment. Treatment meaning: LDRT plus nivolumab, ipilimumab, low-dose cyclophosphamide and aspirin (RACIN trial). Donors were given nivolumab, ipilimumab, aspirin, low-dose cyclophosphamide and low-dose radiotherapy. Qualifying patients carried advanced solid tumors devoid of tumor-infiltrating lymphocytes.

This clonotype was recorded at least ten times. The chain is built from TRBV30 and TRBJ2-1, with 8 bases identical to TRBD2. Specimen: PBMCs, collected after low-dose radiotherapy plus immunotherapy. The sequence derives from a male donor with prostate cancer. The CDR3: CAWSLGGGYNEQFF. CDR3 bases: TGTGCCTGGAGTCTCGGGGGGGGATACAATGAGCAGTTCTTC.